The rows below give T cell receptor beta chains drawn from one sample of a study of radiotherapy plus CTLA-4 blockade in lung cancer. Profiled with immunoSEQ multiplex PCR; TCRdb holds only in-frame clones, not every one. The sample comprises approximately 76,000 clones, over 70% of which are singletons, and 3.5% to 4.5% rests with the top ten. The material sequenced was peripheral blood, taken from a patient treated with radiotherapy plus ipilimumab. The receptors stem from a human donor with non-small cell lung cancer who had a partial response to radiotherapy plus ipilimumab. Some clones in this sample may be carry-over from other donors' samples. Each CDR3 is given with its conserved first and last residue. Each record gives: J gene, D gene, V gene, CDR3 length, clone size, CDR3 DNA, CDR3 protein. The D gene is left open where the match is weak. Size tells how often a clone was seen (once, few, many) or the class of an expanded clone, and some rows leave it out.

J: TRBJ2-2; D: TRBD2; V: TRBV5-1; length: 17; size: NA; DNA: TGCGCCAGCAGCTTAAGTACTCGGACTAGCGGGGGCGGGGAGCTGTTTTTT; CDR3: CASSLSTRTSGGGELFF
J: TRBJ1-5; D: TRBD1; V: TRBV6-1; length: 15; size: NA; DNA: TGTGCCAGCAGGGGACAGGGGGGCGGCAATCAGCCCCAGCATTTT; CDR3: CASRGQGGGNQPQHF
J: TRBJ1-1; D: NA; V: TRBV30; length: 12; size: NA; DNA: TGTGCCTCTGCTCCCGGGGGGTCTGGAGCTTTCTTT; CDR3: CASAPGGSGAFF
J: TRBJ2-5; D: NA; V: TRBV7-8; length: 16; size: NA; DNA: TGTGCCAGCAGCTCCGCAAAGAGGAGTAGGAGTGAGACCCAGTACTTC; CDR3: CASSSAKRSRSETQYF
J: TRBJ1-6; D: TRBD1; V: TRBV11-3; length: 14; size: NA; DNA: TGTGCCAGCAGTCTTAACAGGGGAGGTTCACCCCTCCACTTT; CDR3: CASSLNRGGSPLHF
J: TRBJ2-1; D: TRBD2; V: TRBV10-2; length: 18; size: NA; DNA: TGCGCCAGCAGTGAGTCGCCCCAGGTAGCGGGTGCCAACAATGAGCAGTTCTTC; CDR3: CASSESPQVAGANNEQFF
J: TRBJ1-1; D: NA; V: TRBV2; length: 15; size: NA; DNA: TGTGCCAGCCTCGCGGGGTTGAGGATGAACACTGAAGCTTTCTTT; CDR3: CASLAGLRMNTEAFF
J: TRBJ2-2; D: NA; V: TRBV7-3; length: 17; size: NA; DNA: TGTGCCAGCAGCTTAGAGGTCCTAGCGACTGAGGCCGGGGAGCTGTTTTTT; CDR3: CASSLEVLATEAGELFF
J: TRBJ2-2; D: NA; V: TRBV19; length: 14; size: NA; DNA: TGTGCCAGTAGTAAGGACACTAACACCGGGGAGCTGTTTTTT; CDR3: CASSKDTNTGELFF
J: TRBJ2-7; D: TRBD1; V: TRBV28; length: 15; size: NA; DNA: TGTGCCAGCAGTTTATTGGGGACAGGGGAGTACGAGCAGTACTTC; CDR3: CASSLLGTGEYEQYF
J: TRBJ2-7; D: NA; V: TRBV5-4; length: 16; size: NA; DNA: TGTGCCAGCAGCCCGGGGGGCCAACAGGGCCGGTACGAGCAGTACTTC; CDR3: CASSPGGQQGRYEQYF
J: TRBJ2-7; D: TRBD2; V: TRBV6-5; length: 14; size: few; DNA: TGTGCCAGCAGGACTAGCGGGAGGGCCGGAGAGCAGTACTTC; CDR3: CASRTSGRAGEQYF
J: TRBJ2-5; D: TRBD2; V: TRBV7-2; length: 17; size: NA; DNA: TGTGCCAGCAGCTTAGGAGTACTAGCGGGGGGTCAAGAGACCCAGTACTTC; CDR3: CASSLGVLAGGQETQYF
J: TRBJ2-1; D: TRBD2; V: TRBV18; length: 14; size: NA; DNA: TGTGCCAGCTCACCAAAGCGGGGTGGCGATGAGCAGTTCTTC; CDR3: CASSPKRGGDEQFF
J: TRBJ1-1; D: NA; V: TRBV5-4; length: 14; size: medium-sized; DNA: TGTGCCAGCAGCTTTTCCGGGGGTAACACTGAAGCTTTCTTT; CDR3: CASSFSGGNTEAFF
J: TRBJ2-3; D: NA; V: TRBV6-1; length: 12; size: NA; DNA: TGTGCCAGCAGTGAAGGTTGGAGGGTGAAGTATTTT; CDR3: CASSEGWRVKYF
J: TRBJ2-7; D: NA; V: TRBV29-1; length: 15; size: NA; DNA: TGCAGCGTTGCGCTGGGGCAGGGAAGAATCTACGAGCAGTACTTC; CDR3: CSVALGQGRIYEQYF
J: TRBJ2-3; D: NA; V: TRBV6-1; length: 14; size: NA; DNA: TGTGCCAGCATCTTCGGGAATGAGCGAGATACGCAGTATTTT; CDR3: CASIFGNERDTQYF
J: TRBJ2-2; D: NA; V: TRBV5-1; length: 16; size: once; DNA: TGCGCCAGCAGGTTCGGGCCACAAATCAGGGCCGGGGAGCTGTTTTTT; CDR3: CASRFGPQIRAGELFF
J: TRBJ2-3; D: NA; V: TRBV11-2; length: 14; size: NA; DNA: TGTGCCAGCAGCTTATGGGCAGGGGCAGATACGCAGTATTTT; CDR3: CASSLWAGADTQYF
J: TRBJ1-2; D: NA; V: TRBV28; length: 15; size: NA; DNA: TGTGCCAGCAGCCCGGGACAACCGGGACCTTATGGCTACACCTTC; CDR3: CASSPGQPGPYGYTF
J: TRBJ1-2; D: NA; V: TRBV4-3; length: 15; size: few; DNA: TGCGCCAGCAGCCAAGTGGCGGGGCTGGACTATGGCTACACCTTC; CDR3: CASSQVAGLDYGYTF
J: TRBJ1-5; D: TRBD1; V: TRBV7-2; length: 17; size: NA; DNA: TGTGCCAGCAGCCTAAAGACAGGGCTGAGCAGCAATCAGCCCCAGCATTTT; CDR3: CASSLKTGLSSNQPQHF
J: TRBJ1-1; D: NA; V: TRBV28; length: 12; size: NA; DNA: TGTGCCAGCAGTTTATCAAGTAATAGAGCCTTCTTT; CDR3: CASSLSSNRAFF
J: TRBJ1-2; D: NA; V: TRBV19; length: 15; size: NA; DNA: TGTGCCAGTAGTATAGCAGGGGCGAGAAACTATGGCTACACCTTC; CDR3: CASSIAGARNYGYTF
J: TRBJ1-1; D: NA; V: TRBV30; length: 12; size: NA; DNA: TGTGCCTGGAGTGCCAAGGGGGATGTAGCTTTCTTT; CDR3: CAWSAKGDVAFF
J: TRBJ2-1; D: TRBD2; V: TRBV28; length: 18; size: once; DNA: TGTGCCAGCCGTTCGGGAGCGGGAGGCTCGCGGGTGGGCAATGAGCAGTTCTTC; CDR3: CASRSGAGGSRVGNEQFF